This T cell receptor (beta chain) was profiled in a study of blood T cell repertoires in COVID-19. Study information: Samples came from the United States, Italy and Spain, spanning acute and convalescent COVID-19. Nucleic acid was either cDNA or gDNA, and it came from T cells, B-cell-depleted T cells, or PBMCs.

Germline values: CDR1 SGHTA, CDR2 FQGTGA. The CDR3 is 13 amino acids. J was trimmed by 11 bases and V by 3 bases; bases with no gene match: 6. Seattle patient enrollment occurred during active infection, with longitudinal follow-up thereafter. There are a few counts of this clone. In the original processing: Quantification of nucleated cells was approximated via reference gene primer amplification. Here immunoSEQ multiplex PCR was the method, and the copy in TCRdb shows in-frame clones only, minus some. V and J calls and clone size are those listed in that table; D and trimming were worked out from the DNA. The table records some 260,000 clones, 88% of them present only once.

The chain uses TRBV7-3 and TRBJ1-1; 10 bases match TRBD1. Sequences were obtained from peripheral blood. This clonotype was obtained from a woman in her 70s with COVID-19, enrolled during active disease. CDR3 loop: CASSFGTGDTAFF. In DNA form, the CDR3 reads TGTGCCAGCAGCTTCGGGACAGGGGACACGGCTTTCTTT.